This entry lists 19 T cell receptor beta chains sequenced from one sample in a study of T cells expressing NK-cell markers. TCRdb re-called the 5' RACE reads and catalogs CDR3 proteins one per entry, DNA excluded. The sample spans about 380,000 distinct CDR3 sequences; the ten largest clones claim around 5.2%. The sample consisted of blood T cells: a sorted CD56 or NKG2C T cell subset, CD4+ or CD8+ T cells, or bulk PBMC T cells (not recorded which). The receptors were sampled from a man aged 18-75 years in good health.

The rearrangement links TRBV19 to TRBJ2-4; without DNA, the TCRdb call of TRBD1 cannot be checked. This CDR3 comprises 13 residues. CDR1 and CDR2 (germline): LNHDA, SQIVND (reference sequence). CDR3: CASSSGAKNIQYF. The full variable domain, in which reference TRBV19 and TRBJ2-4 provide the parts outside the CDR3, is DGGITQSPKYLFRKEGQNVTLSCEQNLNHDAMYWYRQDPGQGLRLIYYSQIVNDFQKGDIAEGYSVSREKKESFPLTVTSAQKNPTAFYLCASSSGAKNIQYFGAGTRLSVL.

The CDR3 sequence is CASSYSGRGTTYEQYF. The chain links TRBV6-2 or TRBV6-3 to TRBJ2-7; TCRdb reports TRBD1, a call that lacks DNA to check it against. This CDR3 contains 16 residues. Germline V gene lookup returns CDR1 MNHEY and CDR2 SVGEGT.

The genes are TRBV5-1 and TRBJ2-3; TCRdb's D call, TRBD2, is unchecked because there is no DNA. The CDR3 totals 17 residues. Germline V lookup: CDR1 SGHRS, CDR2 YFSETQ. CDR3 sequence reads: CASSLSFVPAGTDTQYF.

V and J are TRBV15 and TRBJ2-7; absent DNA, TCRdb's TRBD1 call cannot be checked. Germline assignment: CDR1 LNHNV and CDR2 YYDKDF (reference sequence). This CDR3 has 14 residues. This CDR3 reads CATSPDRVGYEQYF.

The rearrangement uses TRBV18 and TRBJ2-4; the D call from TCRdb, TRBD1, cannot be confirmed without DNA. CDR1 and CDR2 from the germline V gene are KGHSH and LQKENI. CDR3 length: 15 amino acids. CDR3 sequence: CASSPRTRVKNIQYF.

This rearrangement joins TRBV11-1 to TRBJ2-1; TCRdb returns TRBD1, unconfirmable since there is no DNA. The germline CDR1 and CDR2 sequences are SGHAT and FQDESV (reference sequence). The CDR3 is made up of 15 amino acids. The CDR3: CASSQGQGRGYEQFF.

This chain links TRBV5-1 with TRBJ1-1. CDR3 length equals 15 residues. Germline CDR1 reads SGHRS; CDR2 reads YFSETQ. CDR3 amino acids: CASSLVAATNTEAFF. The whole variable domain, filled in from reference TRBV5-1 and TRBJ1-1, reads KAGVTQTPRYLIKTRGQQVTLSCSPISGHRSVSWYQQTPGQGLQFLFEYFSETQRNKGNFPGRFSGRQFSNSRSEMNVSTLELGDSALYLCASSLVAATNTEAFFGQGTRLTVV.

J is TRBJ2-2 and V is TRBV28. Germline V lookup: CDR1 MDHEN, CDR2 SYDVKM. The CDR3 consists of 14 residues. The CDR3 loop is CASRRIVRTGELFF.

The rearrangement joins TRBV6-1 to TRBJ2-7; TCRdb's D call, TRBD1, is unchecked because there is no DNA. CDR1 MNHNS and CDR2 SASEGT come from the germline V gene. The CDR3 is made up of 15 amino acids. The CDR3 sequence: CASSESRTDSYEQYF.

The chain links TRBV6-1 to TRBJ2-2; TCRdb outputs TRBD2, but without DNA this stays unchecked. Germline V CDR1 and CDR2: MNHNS, SASEGT. The CDR3 consists of 15 residues. The CDR3: CASKSGWTGTGELFF.

The chain joins TRBV12-3 or TRBV12-4 to TRBJ2-7. The CDR3 consists of 11 residues. This chain's CDR3 is CASSFKLKQYF.

This chain links TRBV7-8 with TRBJ2-5. The V gene's germline CDR1 is SGHVS and CDR2 FQNEAQ. The CDR3 is made up of 17 amino acids. The CDR3 is CASSLSLGRRYQETQYF.

The gene calls are TRBV11-2 and TRBJ2-1; TCRdb calls TRBD2, which cannot be checked without DNA. Germline assignment: CDR1 SGHAT and CDR2 FQNNGV. The CDR3 covers 12 residues. CDR3 loop: CASRAASDEQFF.

This sequence joins TRBV2 and TRBJ2-1; TCRdb picks TRBD1, but there is no DNA to check that call. Germline V lookup: CDR1 SNHLY, CDR2 FYNNEI. The CDR3 has 15 residues. The CDR3 protein is CASSVRGSFINEQFF.

V and J are TRBV7-9 and TRBJ1-5; TCRdb names TRBD1, which stays unverified in the absence of DNA. There are 16 residues in the CDR3. Germline lookup yields CDR1 SEHNR and CDR2 FQNEAQ (reference sequence). The CDR3 spells CASSWDRGGRNQPQHF.

The chain links TRBV18 to TRBJ1-1; TCRdb gives TRBD1 as the D gene, but with no DNA this cannot be confirmed. CDR1 is KGHSH and CDR2 is LQKENI in the germline V gene. The CDR3 length is 13 residues. This chain's CDR3 is CASSPGGNTEAFF.

J is TRBJ2-1 and V is TRBV29-1; TCRdb's D call, TRBD1, is unchecked because there is no DNA. This CDR3 comprises 16 residues. Germline CDR1 is SQVTM and CDR2 is ANQGSEA. CDR3 protein: CSVDGQQGQLYNEQFF.

This sequence joins TRBV20-1 and TRBJ2-1; TCRdb designates TRBD2, a call that cannot be tested without DNA. The CDR3 is made up of 11 amino acids. CDR1 is DFQATT, CDR2 SNEGSKA, per germline (reference sequence). The CDR3 here is CSGTSGGEQFF.

This chain joins TRBV6-1 and TRBJ2-5; TCRdb's D call of TRBD1 is untestable without DNA. The CDR3 is 15 amino acids. CDR1 and CDR2 from the germline V gene are MNHNS and SASEGT. The chain's CDR3 is CASRSRGSGQETQYF.